Below, 7 T cell receptor beta chains from the same sample are listed, as sequenced in a study of T cell responses to AZD1222 COVID-19 vaccine. Clones were sequenced by immunoSEQ multiplex PCR, and TCRdb holds only the in-frame ones, with some missing. The repertoire has around 140,000 clones, roughly 93% of them found once; the top ten carry approximately 4.9%. The source material was peripheral blood, sampled on day 0 of AZD1222 vaccination. The receptors here all came from an adult in good health.

The chain recombines TRBV12-3 or TRBV12-4 with TRBJ2-1; D uncertain. This CDR3 has 12 residues. V was trimmed by 1 base and J by 6 bases, leaving 4 bases between them. In DNA form, the CDR3 reads TGTGCCAGCAGTTTAGGCGCCAATGAGCAGTTCTTC. Its protein is CASSLGANEQFF.

This chain uses TRBV5-1 with TRBJ2-2, with D maybe TRBD1 (6 bases). Trimming took off 3 bases at V and 5 bases at J, with 11 bases between the two ends. This CDR3 spans 14 amino acids. Germline V gene sequence: CDR1 SGHRS, CDR2 YFSETQ. CDR3 residues: CASSWTTGTGELFF. The CDR3 DNA sequence: TGCGCCAGCAGCTGGACGACAGGTACCGGGGAGCTGTTTTTT. The entire variable domain, with the rest obtained from reference TRBV5-1 and TRBJ2-2, is as follows: KAGVTQTPRYLIKTRGQQVTLSCSPISGHRSVSWYQQTPGQGLQFLFEYFSETQRNKGNFPGRFSGRQFSNSRSEMNVSTLELGDSALYLCASSWTTGTGELFFGEGSRLTVL.

This chain uses TRBV5-1 with TRBJ2-1; TRBD2 is a possible D gene (6 bases). Germline loops: CDR1 SGHRS, CDR2 YFSETQ. Trimming removed 4 bases from V and 0 bases from J, with 14 bases in between. The CDR3 length is 16 residues. The CDR3: CASSEPGTYSYNEQFF. The CDR3 DNA reads as TGCGCCAGCAGCGAGCCCGGGACTTACTCCTACAATGAGCAGTTCTTC.

This chain uses TRBV6-1 with TRBJ1-2, with D maybe TRBD1 (6 bases). Trimming removed 3 bases at V and 7 bases at J, with 9 bases between. The CDR3 is 12 amino acids. The germline CDR1 and CDR2 sequences are MNHNS and SASEGT. The CDR3 DNA follows: TGTGCCAGCAGTGACCACAGGGCTGGCTACACCTTC. Its translation is CASSDHRAGYTF.

The chain couples TRBV18 to TRBJ2-1, with TRBD2 matching 7 bases. The trim removed 4 bases at V and 2 bases at J, leaving 8 bases unmatched. This CDR3 region has 16 residues. Germline values: CDR1 KGHSH, CDR2 LQKENI. As DNA, the CDR3 is TGTGCCAGCTCACTCCAAACTAGCGATCCCTACAATGAGCAGTTCTTC. Amino acid sequence: CASSLQTSDPYNEQFF.

This clone was detected only once. J is TRBJ1-1 and V is TRBV28; D is unresolved. The ends were cut back, 2 bases at V and 9 bases at J, with 10 bases in the middle. From germline, CDR1 is MDHEN and CDR2 SYDVKM. The CDR3 length is 12 residues. DNA for the CDR3: TGTGCCAGCAGTTTAAATGGGAAGAAAGCTTTCTTT. It codes for CASSLNGKKAFF.

CDR3 region: CASTLSLLYGYTF. CDR3 nucleotides: TGTGCCAGTACCCTCAGCCTCCTCTATGGCTACACCTTC. This chain uses TRBV19 with TRBJ1-2; no firm D call. The CDR3 consists of 13 residues. V gave up 7 bases and J gave up 4 bases, with 13 bases separating them. Germline assignment: CDR1 LNHDA and CDR2 SQIVND (reference sequence). Based on the CDR3 plus reference TRBV19 and TRBJ1-2, the full variable domain is DGGITQSPKYLFRKEGQNVTLSCEQNLNHDAMYWYRQDPGQGLRLIYYSQIVNDFQKGDIAEGYSVSREKKESFPLTVTSAQKNPTAFYLCASTLSLLYGYTFGSGTRLTVV.